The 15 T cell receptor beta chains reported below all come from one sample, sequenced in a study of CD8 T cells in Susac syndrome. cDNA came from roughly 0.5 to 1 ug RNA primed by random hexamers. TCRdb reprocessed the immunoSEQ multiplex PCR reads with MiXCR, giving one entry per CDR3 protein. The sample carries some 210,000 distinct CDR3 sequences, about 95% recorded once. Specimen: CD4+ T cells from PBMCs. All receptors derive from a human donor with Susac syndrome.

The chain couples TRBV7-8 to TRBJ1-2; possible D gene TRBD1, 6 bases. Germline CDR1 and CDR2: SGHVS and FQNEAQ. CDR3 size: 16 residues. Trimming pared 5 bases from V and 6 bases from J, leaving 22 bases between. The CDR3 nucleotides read TGTGCCAGCAGCCCGAGGGGCGGGGGCGCGGGTAATGGCTACACCTTC. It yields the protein CASSPRGGGAGNGYTF.

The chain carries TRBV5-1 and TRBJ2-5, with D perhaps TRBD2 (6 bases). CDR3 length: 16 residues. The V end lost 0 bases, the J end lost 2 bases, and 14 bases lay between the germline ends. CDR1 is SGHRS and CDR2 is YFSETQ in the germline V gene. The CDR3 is CASSLADRGGQETQYF. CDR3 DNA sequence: TGCGCCAGCAGCTTGGCCGATCGGGGAGGACAAGAGACCCAGTACTTC.

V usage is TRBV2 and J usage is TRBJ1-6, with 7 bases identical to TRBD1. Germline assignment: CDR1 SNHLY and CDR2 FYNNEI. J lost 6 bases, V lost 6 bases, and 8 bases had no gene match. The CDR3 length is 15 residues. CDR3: CASRPNRDSNSPLHF. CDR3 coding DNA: TGTGCCAGCAGGCCTAACCGGGACAGTAATTCACCCCTCCACTTT.

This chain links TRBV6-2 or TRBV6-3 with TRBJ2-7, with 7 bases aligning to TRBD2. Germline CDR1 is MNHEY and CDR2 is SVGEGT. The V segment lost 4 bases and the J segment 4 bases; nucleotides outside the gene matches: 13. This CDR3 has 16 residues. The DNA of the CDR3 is TGTGCCAGCAGTTTTGAAGCGTCGGGAGGAGGGTACGAGCAGTACTTC. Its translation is CASSFEASGGGYEQYF.

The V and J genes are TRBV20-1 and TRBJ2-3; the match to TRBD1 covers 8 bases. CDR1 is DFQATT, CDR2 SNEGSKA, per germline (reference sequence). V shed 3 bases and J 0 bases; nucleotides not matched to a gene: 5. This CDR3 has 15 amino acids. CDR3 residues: CSASRQGFSTDTQYF. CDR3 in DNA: TGCAGTGCTAGCAGACAGGGGTTTAGCACAGATACGCAGTATTTT.

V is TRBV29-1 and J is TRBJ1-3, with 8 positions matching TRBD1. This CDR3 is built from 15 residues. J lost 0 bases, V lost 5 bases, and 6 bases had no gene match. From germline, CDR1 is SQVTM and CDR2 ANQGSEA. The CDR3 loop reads CSVLTGVNSGNTIYF. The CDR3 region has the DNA TGCAGCGTTTTGACAGGGGTCAACTCTGGAAACACCATATATTTT.

As DNA, the CDR3 is TGTGCCAGCAGCTTAGGGGACGGACGGCTCCAGCCCCAGCATTTT. This sequence encodes CASSLGDGRLQPQHF. The chain carries TRBV7-2 and TRBJ1-5; tentative D call: TRBD1 (5 bases). CDR3 length: 15 amino acids. Trimming stripped 1 base from V and 7 bases from J, with 14 bases between. Germline-derived CDR1 and CDR2 are SGHTA and FQGNSA.

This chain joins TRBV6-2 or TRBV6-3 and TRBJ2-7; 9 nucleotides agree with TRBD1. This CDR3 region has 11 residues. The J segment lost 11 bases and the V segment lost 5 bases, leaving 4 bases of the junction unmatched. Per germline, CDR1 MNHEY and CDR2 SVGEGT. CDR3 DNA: TGTGCCAGCAGTCAAGGACAGGGGAAGTACTTC. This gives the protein CASSQGQGKYF.

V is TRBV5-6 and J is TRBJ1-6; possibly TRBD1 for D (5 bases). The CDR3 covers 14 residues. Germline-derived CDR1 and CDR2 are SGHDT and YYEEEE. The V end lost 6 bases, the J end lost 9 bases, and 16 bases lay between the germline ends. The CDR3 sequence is CASIAQGIGSPLHF. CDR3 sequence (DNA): TGTGCCAGCATCGCGCAGGGAATTGGTTCACCCCTCCACTTT.

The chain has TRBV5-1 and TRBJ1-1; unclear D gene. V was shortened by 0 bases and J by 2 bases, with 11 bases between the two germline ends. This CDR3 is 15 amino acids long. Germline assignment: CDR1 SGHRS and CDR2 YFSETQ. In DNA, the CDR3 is TGCGCCAGCAGCTTGGATCCGGGGAGTAACACTGAAGCTTTCTTT. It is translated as CASSLDPGSNTEAFF.

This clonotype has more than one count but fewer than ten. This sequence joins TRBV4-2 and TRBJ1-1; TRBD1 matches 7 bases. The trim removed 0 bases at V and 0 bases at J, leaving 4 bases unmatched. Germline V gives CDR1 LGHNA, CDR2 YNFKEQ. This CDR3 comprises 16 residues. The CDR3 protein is CASSQDPGGMNTEAFF. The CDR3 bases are TGTGCCAGCAGCCAAGACCCAGGGGGGATGAACACTGAAGCTTTCTTT.

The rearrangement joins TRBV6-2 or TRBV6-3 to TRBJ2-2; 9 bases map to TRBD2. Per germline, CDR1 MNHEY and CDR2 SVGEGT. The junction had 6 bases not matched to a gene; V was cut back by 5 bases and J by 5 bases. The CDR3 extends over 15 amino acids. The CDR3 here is CASSRTSATTGELFF. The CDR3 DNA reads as TGTGCCAGCAGTCGGACTAGCGCGACTACCGGGGAGCTGTTTTTT.

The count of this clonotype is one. CDR3 coding DNA: TGTGCCAGCAGCGTAGAACCGGGGTCCGGGGGCGATACGCAGTATTTT. The encoded protein is CASSVEPGSGGDTQYF. The V call is TRBV9, the J call TRBJ2-3; possibly TRBD1 or TRBD2 for D (6 bases each). The CDR3 consists of 16 residues. CDR1 is SGDLS and CDR2 is YYNGEE in the germline V gene. The V end was cut by 0 bases, the J end by 6 bases, with 17 bases between.

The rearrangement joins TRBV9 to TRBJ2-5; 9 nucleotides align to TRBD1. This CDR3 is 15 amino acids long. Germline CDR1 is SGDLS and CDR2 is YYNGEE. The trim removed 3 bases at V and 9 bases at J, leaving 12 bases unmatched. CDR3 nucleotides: TGTGCCAGCAGCGGCGGGACAGGGCTACAATCTGCCCAGTACTTC. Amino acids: CASSGGTGLQSAQYF.

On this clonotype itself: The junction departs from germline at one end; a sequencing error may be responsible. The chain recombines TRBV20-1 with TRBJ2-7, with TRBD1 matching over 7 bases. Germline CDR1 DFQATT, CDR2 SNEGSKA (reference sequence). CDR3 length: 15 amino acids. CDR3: CSARADRRSTYEQYF. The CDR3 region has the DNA TGCAGTGCAAGAGCGGACAGGCGCTCAACCTACGAGCAGTACTTC.